One sample yielded the 18 T cell receptor beta chains listed below, sequenced in a study of TIL therapy for anti-PD-1-resistant metastatic lung cancer. Stated time point: pre-treatment sample, taken before nivolumab and TIL therapy. Tumor tissue came from excised metastases, mostly pleural nodules or supraclavicular lymph nodes. Sequencing used immunoSEQ v3. Method: immunoSEQ multiplex PCR; TCRdb's copy keeps in-frame clones and lacks some. The sample lists about 50,000 clones; 71% were seen once. Sequencing was performed on tumor tissue, taken at baseline. The receptors originated from a person between 30 and 79 years old with non-small cell lung cancer.

This clone was picked up one time. The chain recombines TRBV6-6 with TRBJ2-6, with TRBD2 as a possible D gene (6 bases). V lost 9 bases to trimming and J lost 4 bases, with 7 bases between them. Looked up from germline, CDR1 is MNHNY and CDR2 is SVGAGI (reference sequence). This CDR3 has 12 residues. CDR3 in amino acids: CASRGGANVLTF. The CDR3 DNA sequence: TGTGCCAGTCGGGGGGGGGCCAACGTCCTGACTTTC.

This chain uses TRBV9 with TRBJ2-3; TRBD2 matches at 14 bases. This CDR3 spans 16 amino acids. The germline gives CDR1 SGDLS, CDR2 YYNGEE. After removal of 0 bases from V and 3 bases from J, the junction contained 0 bases not matched to a gene. The CDR3 DNA reads TGTGCCAGCAGCGTAGGACTAGCGGGGGGGACAGATACGCAGTATTTT. As protein: CASSVGLAGGTDTQYF.

This clone turned up a few times. The chain is built from TRBV28 and TRBJ2-2; the match to TRBD2 covers 9 bases. Per the germline V gene, CDR1 is MDHEN and CDR2 is SYDVKM. The trim removed 3 bases at V and 4 bases at J, leaving 12 bases unmatched. The CDR3 is made up of 18 amino acids. The CDR3 sequence: CASSFLSGLARSTGELFF. CDR3 sequence (DNA): TGTGCCAGCAGTTTCCTTTCCGGACTAGCGCGAAGCACCGGGGAGCTGTTTTTT.

The V and J genes are TRBV28 and TRBJ1-2, with D hard to call. Germline values: CDR1 MDHEN, CDR2 SYDVKM. The CDR3 covers 16 residues. V lost 8 bases, J lost 7 bases, and 26 bases lay in between. The CDR3 loop reads CASESQHDPWSFGYTF. The CDR3 region has the DNA TGTGCCAGCGAGTCACAACACGATCCGTGGAGTTTTGGCTACACCTTC.

The chain has TRBV27 and TRBJ1-6, with TRBD1 matching over 11 bases. The V and J ends lost 5 bases and 9 bases, in that order; junction bases with no gene match: 6. Germline V lookup: CDR1 MNHEY, CDR2 SMNVEV (reference sequence). The CDR3 has 15 residues. For the CDR3, the DNA is TGTGCCAGCAGTGCAGGACAGGGGGCAGTTTCACCCCTCCACTTT. Amino acids: CASSAGQGAVSPLHF.

The chain employs TRBV28 and TRBJ1-2; D ambiguous. V shed 3 bases and J shed 4 bases, with 12 bases lying between them. Germline CDR1 MDHEN, CDR2 SYDVKM. This CDR3 spans 14 amino acids. The CDR3 loop is CASSFVAARYGYTF. Written as DNA, the CDR3 is TGTGCCAGCAGTTTTGTAGCTGCCCGCTATGGCTACACCTTC.

The gene calls are TRBV6-6 and TRBJ1-3; no definite D call. The CDR3 spans 13 residues. The V and J ends lost 0 bases and 7 bases respectively, with 7 bases between them. Germline CDR1 and CDR2: MNHNY and SVGAGI (reference sequence). CDR3 sequence (DNA): TGTGCCAGCAGTTACTCGGAAGAGAACACCATATATTTT. Translation gives CASSYSEENTIYF.

Here the CDR3 DNA reads TGTGCCAGTAGTGTCCTAGCGGGCCAAGCCTACGAGCAGTACTTC. It yields the protein CASSVLAGQAYEQYF. This rearrangement joins TRBV19 to TRBJ2-7, with TRBD2 matching over 8 bases. V shed 5 bases and J 2 bases; nucleotides not matched to a gene: 8. This CDR3 contains 15 residues. Germline assignment: CDR1 LNHDA and CDR2 SQIVND (reference sequence).

The gene calls are TRBV6-5 and TRBJ2-3, with a tentative D call TRBD2 (6 bases). The CDR3 extends over 15 amino acids. Germline V gives CDR1 MNHEY, CDR2 SVGAGI. V lost 5 bases and J lost 0, with 12 bases in between. CDR3 amino acids: CASSPGLSSTDTQYF. The DNA for the CDR3 is TGTGCCAGCAGTCCGGGACTCTCTAGCACAGATACGCAGTATTTT.

The chain has TRBV19 and TRBJ1-2, with 7 bases lining up with TRBD1. CDR3 length: 12 amino acids. V was clipped by 5 bases and J by 8 bases; unmatched bases: 5. CDR1 is LNHDA, CDR2 SQIVND, per germline (reference sequence). The CDR3 is CASSHRGGGYTF. CDR3 DNA sequence: TGTGCCAGTAGTCACAGGGGTGGAGGCTACACCTTC.

Comment on this clone: Within the sample, other DNA sequences also encode this same CDR3. The gene calls are TRBV5-1 and TRBJ2-7, with D possibly called TRBD1 or TRBD2 (5 bases each). The germline V and J ends were trimmed by 2 bases and 0 bases, with 12 bases remaining between them. Looked up from germline, CDR1 is SGHRS and CDR2 is YFSETQ. CDR3 length: 15 amino acids. In DNA, the CDR3 is TGCGCCAGCAGCTTAGCCGGGACGGGCTCCTACGAGCAGTACTTC. It specifies CASSLAGTGSYEQYF.

V usage is TRBV5-6 and J usage is TRBJ2-2, with D unclear. CDR1 SGHDT and CDR2 YYEEEE come from the germline V gene. This CDR3 has 11 residues. Between the trimmed V and J ends, which lost 6 bases and 4 bases, there was a span of 4 bases. The CDR3 DNA sequence: TGTGCCAGCACTCGCACCGGGGAGCTGTTTTTT. Protein sequence: CASTRTGELFF.

This clone has only a few counts. The V gene is TRBV9, the J gene TRBJ1-2; D ambiguous. V was clipped by 3 bases and J by 8 bases, with 8 bases between them. CDR1 is SGDLS and CDR2 is YYNGEE in the germline V gene. The CDR3 runs 11 residues. The CDR3 nucleotides read TGTGCCAGCAGCGGTCACGAGGGCTACACCTTC. Translating gives CASSGHEGYTF.

The chain links TRBV27 to TRBJ2-3; D ambiguous. Per the germline V gene, CDR1 is MNHEY and CDR2 is SMNVEV (reference sequence). Between the trimmed V and J ends, which lost 3 bases and 1 base, there was a span of 14 bases. The CDR3 has 16 residues. CDR3 nucleotides: TGTGCCAGCAGTTTTTTGGGTTTCGATGGCACAGATACGCAGTATTTT. It specifies CASSFLGFDGTDTQYF.

The V gene is TRBV27, the J gene TRBJ2-7, with D tentatively TRBD1 (6 bases). This CDR3 region has 13 residues. V shed 2 bases and J shed 7 bases, with 12 bases lying between them. CDR1 MNHEY and CDR2 SMNVEV come from the germline V gene (reference sequence). CDR3 residues: CASSLRGIGEQYF. CDR3 nucleotide sequence: TGTGCCAGCAGTTTAAGGGGGATAGGGGAGCAGTACTTC.

The V and J genes are TRBV19 and TRBJ1-1; no clear D. The CDR3 loop spans 13 amino acids. V lost 6 bases to trimming and J lost 0 bases, with 8 bases between them. Germline V gives CDR1 LNHDA, CDR2 SQIVND (reference sequence). In DNA, the CDR3 is TGTGCCAGTAGCGTCAACATGAACACTGAAGCTTTCTTT. Its translation: CASSVNMNTEAFF.

The rearrangement joins TRBV11-1 to TRBJ2-7; D perhaps matches TRBD1 (6 bases). There are 14 residues in the CDR3. With 9 bases removed from V and 4 bases from J, the gap between germline ends came to 19 bases. Looked up from germline, CDR1 is SGHAT and CDR2 is FQDESV (reference sequence). The CDR3 nucleotides read TGTGCCAGTAAGGCCGGACCAACAGGGTACGAGCAGTACTTC. As protein: CASKAGPTGYEQYF.

In this sample, this clone turned up a few times. The chain has TRBV29-1 and TRBJ1-4, with D possibly TRBD1 on 5 matching bases. The ends were cut back, 3 bases at V and 8 bases at J, with 10 bases in the middle. This CDR3 spans 12 amino acids. Germline lookup yields CDR1 SQVTM and CDR2 ANQGSEA. The CDR3 DNA sequence: TGCAGCGTTGAGCAGGGCGGGGAAAAACTGTTTTTT. This translates into CSVEQGGEKLFF.